These 32 T cell receptor beta chains came from one sample sequenced in a study of cytomegalovirus exposure and HLA in healthy donors. The study ran its PCR with 60 Vbeta and 13 Jbeta primers. Sequenced by immunoSEQ multiplex PCR; TCRdb stores in-frame clones only, minus some. The table includes 150,000 to 200,000 clones, 79% detected once. Material for sequencing was PBMCs. These receptors were collected from a woman between 45 and 65 years old in good health and CMV-seronegative.

This clone turned up a few times. CDR3 sequence reads: CASSLDGVYGYTF. DNA of the CDR3: TGCGCCAGCAGCTTGGACGGGGTCTATGGCTACACCTTC. This rearrangement joins TRBV5-1 to TRBJ1-2; D gene uncertain. Germline V gene sequence: CDR1 SGHRS, CDR2 YFSETQ. Between the trimmed V and J ends, which lost 0 bases and 4 bases, there was a span of 7 bases. The length of the CDR3 is 13 residues.

This clone showed up just a few times. This rearrangement joins TRBV27 to TRBJ2-7; D is undetermined. The CDR3 length is 11 residues. Germline CDR1 is MNHEY and CDR2 is SMNVEV (reference sequence). V lost 8 bases, J lost 6 bases, and 11 bases lay in between. CDR3: CASGERAEQYF. CDR3 in DNA: TGTGCCAGCGGCGAGCGAGCCGAGCAGTACTTC.

The gene calls are TRBV9 and TRBJ2-2, with TRBD2 identical over 9 bases. CDR1 and CDR2 from the germline V gene are SGDLS and YYNGEE. CDR3 size: 17 residues. The V gene end was trimmed by 10 bases and the J gene end by 4 bases; junction bases not matched to a gene: 17. The CDR3 region is CASKRQGGGAGTGELFF. In DNA form, the CDR3 reads TGTGCCTCCAAGCGTCAGGGCGGGGGGGCAGGCACCGGGGAGCTGTTTTTT. Looking up the rest from reference TRBV9 and TRBJ2-2 gives the full variable domain: DSGVTQTPKHLITATGQRVTLRCSPRSGDLSVYWYQQSLDQGLQFLIQYYNGEERAKGNILERFSAQQFPDLHSELNLSSLELGDSALYFCASKRQGGGAGTGELFFGEGSRLTVL.

V is TRBV5-1 and J is TRBJ2-7, with a weak D call TRBD2 (5 bases). Trimming shortened V by 4 bases and J by 6 bases, and 14 bases separated the two germline ends. There are 13 residues in the CDR3. Germline V gene lookup returns CDR1 SGHRS and CDR2 YFSETQ. CDR3 nucleotide sequence: TGCGCCAGCAGCATTACGACCGCGGGCGAGCAGTACTTC. It encodes CASSITTAGEQYF. Looking up the rest from reference TRBV5-1 and TRBJ2-7 gives the full variable domain: KAGVTQTPRYLIKTRGQQVTLSCSPISGHRSVSWYQQTPGQGLQFLFEYFSETQRNKGNFPGRFSGRQFSNSRSEMNVSTLELGDSALYLCASSITTAGEQYFGPGTRLTVT.

V and J are TRBV5-4 and TRBJ2-5, with TRBD2 identical over 7 bases. The CDR3 loop spans 15 amino acids. Germline lookup yields CDR1 SGHNT and CDR2 YYREEE (reference sequence). V shed 7 bases and J 4 bases; nucleotides not matched to a gene: 13. The CDR3: CASSSFRGEGETQYF. In DNA, the CDR3 is TGTGCCAGCTCCTCCTTTCGGGGGGAGGGAGAGACCCAGTACTTC. Filled out from reference TRBV5-4 and TRBJ2-5, the complete variable domain reads ETGVTQSPTHLIKTRGQQVTLRCSSQSGHNTVSWYQQALGQGPQFIFQYYREEENGRGNFPPRFSGLQFPNYSSELNVNALELDDSALYLCASSSFRGEGETQYFGPGTRLLVL.

The rearrangement joins TRBV7-3 to TRBJ1-1; D is perhaps TRBD1 (5 bases). Germline V lookup: CDR1 SGHTA, CDR2 FQGTGA. V gave up 5 bases and J gave up 0 bases, with 13 bases separating them. The CDR3 sequence is 15 residues long. The DNA of the CDR3 is TGTGCCAGCAGCCTTGGGGCAGTCCTGAACACTGAAGCTTTCTTT. Its protein is CASSLGAVLNTEAFF.

The J gene is TRBJ2-2, the V gene TRBV5-6, with D possibly TRBD1 on 6 matching bases. This CDR3 has 15 residues. Trimming stripped 1 base from V and 5 bases from J, with 12 bases between. CDR1 is SGHDT and CDR2 is YYEEEE in the germline V gene. DNA for the CDR3: TGTGCCAGCAGCTTGCGAGGGGGTGGGACCGGGGAGCTGTTTTTT. This gives the protein CASSLRGGGTGELFF.

This clone has more than one count but fewer than ten. Mismatch with germline at one junction end may stem from a read error. The chain combines TRBV5-6 with TRBJ1-1, with D possibly matching TRBD1 (5 bases). CDR3 length: 15 residues. From germline, CDR1 is SGHDT and CDR2 YYEEEE. The CDR3 here is CASSLRARANSEAFF. CDR3 sequence (DNA): TGTGCCAGCAGCTTGAGAGCCAGGGCAAACAGTGAAGCTTTCTTT.

This chain connects TRBV7-2 to TRBJ1-5; TRBD1 matches 7 bases. With V trimmed by 3 bases and J by 7 bases, 6 bases remained unmatched. CDR1 and CDR2 (germline): SGHTA, FQGNSA. The CDR3 is 14 amino acids. As DNA, the CDR3 is TGTGCCAGCAGCTTCGGGACAGCTCAACAGCCCCAGCATTTT. Translating it yields CASSFGTAQQPQHF.

The genes are TRBV21-1 and TRBJ1-5. TRBV21-1 is a pseudogene locus. The CDR3 contains 18 residues. The CDR3 DNA reads TGTGCCAGCAGCAAAGTGAGTGTCTCGGGGGGATTGGACCAGCCCCAGCATTTT. Translating gives CASSKVSVSGGLDQPQHF.

This clone has only a few counts. This rearrangement joins TRBV5-6 to TRBJ2-5, with a tentative D call TRBD1 (5 bases). This CDR3 has 15 residues. Trimming took 0 bases from V and 1 from J, leaving 10 bases between them. CDR1 and CDR2 (germline): SGHDT, YYEEEE. The CDR3 DNA follows: TGTGCCAGCAGCTTGGCCTGGCAGGGCCAAGAGACCCAGTACTTC. Protein sequence: CASSLAWQGQETQYF.

V gene TRBV6-6 combines with J gene TRBJ1-1, with D maybe TRBD1 (5 bases). Between the trimmed V and J ends, which lost 2 bases and 5 bases, there was a span of 12 bases. The germline gives CDR1 MNHNY, CDR2 SVGAGI (reference sequence). The CDR3 sequence is 14 residues long. The CDR3 region has the DNA TGTGCCAGCAGTTACGGCAGGGCCAGGACTGAAGCTTTCTTT. Its translation is CASSYGRARTEAFF.

The chain links TRBV27 to TRBJ1-1, with D perhaps matching TRBD1 (6 bases). The V end lost 3 bases, the J end lost 1 base, and 9 bases lay between the germline ends. CDR1 and CDR2 from the germline V gene are MNHEY and SMNVEV (reference sequence). The CDR3 extends over 14 amino acids. CDR3 protein: CASSFQGRNTEAFF. Here the CDR3 DNA reads TGTGCCAGCAGTTTTCAGGGGAGGAACACTGAAGCTTTCTTT.

The chain combines TRBV5-1 with TRBJ1-1; D remains ambiguous. The length of the CDR3 is 14 residues. Looked up from germline, CDR1 is SGHRS and CDR2 is YFSETQ. V was clipped by 2 bases and J by 1 base, with 9 bases between them. CDR3 loop: CASSFGPSNTEAFF. DNA of the CDR3: TGCGCCAGCAGCTTCGGTCCCTCGAACACTGAAGCTTTCTTT.

The rearrangement uses TRBV6-4 and TRBJ2-7; tentatively, D is TRBD1 (6 bases). The CDR3 is made up of 15 amino acids. Germline V lookup: CDR1 MRHNA, CDR2 SNTAGT. The V end lost 0 bases, the J end lost 3 bases, and 12 bases lay between the germline ends. CDR3 in amino acids: CASSDSDRKYYEQYF. The CDR3 DNA reads TGTGCCAGCAGTGACTCGGACAGAAAGTACTACGAGCAGTACTTC.

The chain joins TRBV25-1 to TRBJ1-1, with D possibly TRBD1 on 5 matching bases. The germline gives CDR1 MGHDK, CDR2 SYGVNS. Trimming shortened V by 8 bases and J by 1 base, and 11 bases separated the two germline ends. The length of the CDR3 is 13 residues. The CDR3 region has the DNA TGTGCCAGCCGGGGGGGGTCGAACACTGAAGCTTTCTTT. This translates into CASRGGSNTEAFF.

This clone showed up just once. The chain carries TRBV7-3 and TRBJ2-3, with 7 bases lining up with TRBD2. Unmatched junction bases numbered 9, after V lost 5 bases and J lost 4 bases. The CDR3 is made up of 15 amino acids. CDR1 and CDR2 (germline): SGHTA, FQGTGA. The CDR3 DNA reads as TGTGCCAGCAGCCCGACGGGGGGAGCGGCAGATACGCAGTATTTT. Amino acid sequence: CASSPTGGAADTQYF.

J is TRBJ2-3 and V is TRBV11-2; TRBD1 might be the D (5 bases). The V gene's germline CDR1 is SGHAT and CDR2 FQNNGV. CDR3 size: 15 residues. The V gene lost 4 bases and the J gene lost 4 bases, with 15 bases spanning the gap. The CDR3 bases are TGTGCCAGCAGCTACACAGGTCGTGGGTCAGATACGCAGTATTTT. This gives the protein CASSYTGRGSDTQYF. Full variable domain (rest looked up from reference TRBV11-2 and TRBJ2-3): EAGVAQSPRYKIIEKRQSVAFWCNPISGHATLYWYQQILGQGPKLLIQFQNNGVVDDSQLPKDRFSAERLKGVDSTLKIQPAKLEDSAVYLCASSYTGRGSDTQYFGPGTRLTVL.

This chain joins TRBV7-3 and TRBJ1-1, with D possibly matching TRBD1 (5 bases). Trimming removed 5 bases at V and 1 base at J, with 8 bases between. This CDR3 spans 13 amino acids. Germline lookup yields CDR1 SGHTA and CDR2 FQGTGA. The CDR3: CASSKTGNTEAFF. In DNA, the CDR3 is TGTGCCAGCAGCAAAACAGGGAACACTGAAGCTTTCTTT.

CDR3 DNA sequence: TGTGCCATCAGTGATATGTTCGAGCAGTACTTC. Translation: CAISDMFEQYF. V and J are TRBV10-3 and TRBJ2-7; D remains ambiguous. Between the trimmed V and J ends, which lost 3 bases and 6 bases, there was a span of 6 bases. Germline CDR1 reads ENHRY; CDR2 reads SYGVKD. The CDR3 contains 11 residues.

V usage is TRBV4-3 and J usage is TRBJ1-2; D gene unclear. In germline, CDR1 is LGHNA, CDR2 YSLEER. The V gene lost 1 base and the J gene lost 2 bases, with 11 bases spanning the gap. The CDR3 has 15 amino acids. The CDR3 DNA is TGCGCCAGCAGCCAAGTACAGACCCTAAACTATGGCTACACCTTC. Encoded protein: CASSQVQTLNYGYTF.

The V and J genes are TRBV11-1 and TRBJ2-1; D possibly corresponds to TRBD1 (6 bases). This CDR3 comprises 14 residues. V was shortened by 5 bases and J by 8 bases, with 16 bases between the two germline ends. Germline loops: CDR1 SGHAT, CDR2 FQDESV (reference sequence). The CDR3 DNA follows: TGTGCCAGCAGCGTCACCCCGGACAGCCATGAGCAGTTCTTC. Amino acids: CASSVTPDSHEQFF.

This rearrangement joins TRBV28 to TRBJ2-7, with D perhaps TRBD1 (5 bases). The CDR3 covers 14 residues. Germline V CDR1 and CDR2: MDHEN, SYDVKM. V was clipped by 2 bases and J by 6 bases, with 14 bases between them. The CDR3 spells CASSLGIDSSEQYF. For the CDR3, the DNA is TGTGCCAGCAGTTTAGGGATCGACAGTTCCGAGCAGTACTTC.

This chain connects TRBV5-6 to TRBJ1-2; TRBD1 aligns across 7 bases. The V segment lost 0 bases and the J segment 4 bases; nucleotides outside the gene matches: 6. The germline V gene has CDR1 SGHDT and CDR2 YYEEEE. CDR3 size: 15 residues. The CDR3 is CASSLGQGRAYGYTF. The CDR3 DNA follows: TGTGCCAGCAGCTTGGGACAGGGTCGGGCCTATGGCTACACCTTC.

This clone has just a few counts. The chain has TRBV7-6 and TRBJ1-4; D possibly corresponds to TRBD1 (5 bases). The CDR3 extends over 16 amino acids. CDR1 and CDR2 from the germline V gene are SGHVS and FNYEAQ. The V gene lost 5 bases and the J gene lost 3 bases, with 16 bases spanning the gap. The CDR3 region has the DNA TGTGCCAGCAGCCGATTGCAGGGCTCTTCTAATGAAAAACTGTTTTTT. Translating it yields CASSRLQGSSNEKLFF.

The chain carries TRBV9 and TRBJ2-5, with 11 bases that match TRBD2. The end of the DNA is better explained by TRBJ2-7, so the J call may be wrong. Germline CDR1 reads SGDLS; CDR2 reads YYNGEE. This CDR3 region has 15 residues. The CDR3 spells CASSVKLAGENEQYF. The CDR3, as DNA: TGTGCCAGCAGCGTTAAACTAGCGGGAGAGAACGAGCAGTACTTC.

The V call is TRBV28, the J call TRBJ1-3; D gene uncertain. Trimming stripped 1 base from V and 8 bases from J, with 9 bases between. Germline V CDR1 and CDR2: MDHEN, SYDVKM. This CDR3 spans 13 amino acids. This CDR3 reads CASSLSGLDTIYF. As DNA, the CDR3 is TGTGCCAGCAGTTTATCGGGGTTGGACACCATATATTTT. Full variable domain (missing parts from reference TRBV28 and TRBJ1-3): DVKVTQSSRYLVKRTGEKVFLECVQDMDHENMFWYRQDPGLGLRLIYFSYDVKMKEKGDIPEGYSVSREKKERFSLILESASTNQTSMYLCASSLSGLDTIYFGEGSWLTVV.

The rearrangement uses TRBV7-2 and TRBJ1-5; a weak D match, TRBD1 (5 bases). V gave up 1 base and J gave up 6 bases, with 16 bases separating them. The CDR3 consists of 16 residues. The germline CDR1 and CDR2 sequences are SGHTA and FQGNSA. The CDR3 DNA reads TGTGCCAGCAGCTTAGAGGGAGGCAGGGCGCGTCAGCCCCAGCATTTT. The encoded protein is CASSLEGGRARQPQHF.

The chain recombines TRBV9 with TRBJ2-2, with TRBD1 matching over 7 bases. Germline CDR1 is SGDLS and CDR2 is YYNGEE. The CDR3 spans 14 residues. Trimming cost V 4 bases and J 8 bases; bases outside gene matches: 8. Written as DNA, the CDR3 is TGTGCCAGCAGCTTATTACGACAGGGAGGGGAGCTGTTTTTT. Translating it yields CASSLLRQGGELFF.

V gene TRBV19 combines with J gene TRBJ1-6, with 8 bases matching TRBD1. Germline V gives CDR1 LNHDA, CDR2 SQIVND (reference sequence). J lost 7 bases, V lost 6 bases, and 5 bases had no gene match. This CDR3 has 14 residues. This CDR3 is CASRLTGANSPLHF. CDR3 in DNA: TGTGCCAGTAGGTTGACAGGGGCCAATTCACCCCTCCACTTT.

V is TRBV4-3 and J is TRBJ2-2; 8 nucleotides agree with TRBD1. The germline V gene encodes CDR1 LGHNA and CDR2 YSLEER. The CDR3 totals 15 residues. The ends lost 3 bases at V and 4 bases at J; junction bases unmatched: 4. DNA for the CDR3: TGCGCCAGCAGCCACGGACAGGGAGGCACCGGGGAGCTGTTTTTT. The encoded protein is CASSHGQGGTGELFF.

This clone was recorded a few times. This chain connects TRBV5-4 to TRBJ1-2; 8 bases are a match to TRBD1. Per the germline V gene, CDR1 is SGHNT and CDR2 is YYREEE (reference sequence). This CDR3 contains 15 residues. V trimming: 4 bases; J trimming: 6 bases; junction bases outside the gene matches: 11. CDR3 DNA: TGTGCCAGCAGCCCGCAACAGGGGGGATTGGATGGCTACACCTTC. The encoded protein is CASSPQQGGLDGYTF.